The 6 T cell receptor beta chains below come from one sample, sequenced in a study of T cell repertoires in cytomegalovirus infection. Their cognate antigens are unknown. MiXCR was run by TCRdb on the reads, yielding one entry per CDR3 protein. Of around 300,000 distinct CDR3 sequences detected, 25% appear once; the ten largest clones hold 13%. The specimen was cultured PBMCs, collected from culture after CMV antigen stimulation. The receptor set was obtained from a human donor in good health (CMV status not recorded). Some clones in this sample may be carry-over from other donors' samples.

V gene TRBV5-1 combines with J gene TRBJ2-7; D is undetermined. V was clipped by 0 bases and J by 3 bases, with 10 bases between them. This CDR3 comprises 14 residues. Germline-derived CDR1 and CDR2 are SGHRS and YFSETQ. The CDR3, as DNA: TGCGCCAGCAGCTTGGTCCAGGCCAACTACGAGCAGTACTTC. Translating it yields CASSLVQANYEQYF.

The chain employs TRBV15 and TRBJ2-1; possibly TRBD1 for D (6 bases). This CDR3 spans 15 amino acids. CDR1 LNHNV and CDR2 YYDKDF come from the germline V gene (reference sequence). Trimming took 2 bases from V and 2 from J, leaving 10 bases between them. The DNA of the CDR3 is TGTGCCACCAGCAGACAACAGGGCCCCTACAATGAGCAGTTCTTC. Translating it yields CATSRQQGPYNEQFF.

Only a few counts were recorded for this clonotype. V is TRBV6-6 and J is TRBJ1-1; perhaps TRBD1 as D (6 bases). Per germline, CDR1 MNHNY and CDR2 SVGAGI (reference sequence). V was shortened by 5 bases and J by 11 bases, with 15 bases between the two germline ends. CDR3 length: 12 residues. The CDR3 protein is CASSQWGQGAFF. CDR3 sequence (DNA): TGTGCCAGCAGTCAATGGGGGCAGGGGGCTTTCTTT.

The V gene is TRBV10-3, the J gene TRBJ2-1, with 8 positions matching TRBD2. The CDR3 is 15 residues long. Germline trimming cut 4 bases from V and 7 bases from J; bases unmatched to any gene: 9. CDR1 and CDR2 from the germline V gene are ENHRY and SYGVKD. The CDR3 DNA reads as TGTGCCATCAGTGGGTCGGCGGGAGGACAGAATGAGCAGTTCTTC. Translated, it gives CAISGSAGGQNEQFF.

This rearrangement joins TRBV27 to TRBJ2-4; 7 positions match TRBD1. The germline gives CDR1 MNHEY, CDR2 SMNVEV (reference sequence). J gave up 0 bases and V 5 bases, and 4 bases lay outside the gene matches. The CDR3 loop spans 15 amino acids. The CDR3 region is CASSPQGLAKNIQYF. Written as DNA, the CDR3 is TGTGCCAGCAGTCCACAGGGGTTAGCCAAAAACATTCAGTACTTC.

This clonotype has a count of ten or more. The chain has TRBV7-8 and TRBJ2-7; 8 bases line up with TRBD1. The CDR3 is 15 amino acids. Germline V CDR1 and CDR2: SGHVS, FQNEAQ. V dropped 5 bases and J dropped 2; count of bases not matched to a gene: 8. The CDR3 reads CASSRQRTGPYEQYV. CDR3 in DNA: TGTGCCAGCAGCCGACAACGGACAGGGCCCTACGAGCAGTACGTC.